Listed here is a single T cell receptor (beta chain). After removal of 3 bases from V and 1 base from J, the junction contained 3 bases not matched to a gene. From germline, CDR1 is MDHEN and CDR2 SYDVKM. CDR3 size: 16 residues. RNA was isolated and reverse transcribed to cDNA, the sequencing template. Generated by immunoSEQ multiplex PCR, the TCRdb table keeps only in-frame clones and is missing some. This table holds some 31,000 clones, 65% to 80% found once. This entry is derived from a study of CD8+ T cells in alopecia areata. This chain links TRBV28 with TRBJ1-5, with 10 bases identical to TRBD1. The sample was NKG2D-low CD8+ T cells sorted from blood. The TCR originated in a human donor with alopecia areata. The CDR3 is CASSLTGGLSNQPQHF. For the CDR3, the DNA is TGTGCCAGCAGTTTGACAGGGGGCCTGAGCAATCAGCCCCAGCATTTT.